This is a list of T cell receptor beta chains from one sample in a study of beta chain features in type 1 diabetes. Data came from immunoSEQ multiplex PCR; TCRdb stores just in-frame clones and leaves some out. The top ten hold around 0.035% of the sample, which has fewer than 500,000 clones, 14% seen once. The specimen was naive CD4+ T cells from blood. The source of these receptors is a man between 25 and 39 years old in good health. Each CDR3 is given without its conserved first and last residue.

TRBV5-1,ASSLDLVGDTQY
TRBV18,ASSPMLETQY
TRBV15,ATSRDLERRQETQY
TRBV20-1,SAVVGFEAF
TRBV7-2,ASSLEMGARQF
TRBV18,ASSPGASGANVLT
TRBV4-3,ASSQDPGRNNYGYT
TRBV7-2,ASSLDRSGNTIY
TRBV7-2,ASSLGGQGYGYT
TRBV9,ASSANRERRPDTQY
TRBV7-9,ASSPGSGANVLT
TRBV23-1,ASSLGPGQAYNEQF
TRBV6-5,ASRVSPNEQY
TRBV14,ASSPLAVGTEAF
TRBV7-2,ASSSDVSNQPQH
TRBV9,ASSVGQNSGNTIY
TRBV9,ASSVTLAGVYNEQF
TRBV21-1,ASSKAGGNTIY
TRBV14,ASSQDPTNYGYT
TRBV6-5,ASSYSFLNTEAF
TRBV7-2,ASSKRPNLYGYT
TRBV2,ASSEGGLSTDTQY
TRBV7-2,ASSPRRELF
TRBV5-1,ASSLRSRTDTQY
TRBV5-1,ASHRPYNEQF
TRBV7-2,ASSFSLSYNEQF
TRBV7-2,ASSLVLGQGSETQY
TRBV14,ASSQERWTGTGGLTTQY
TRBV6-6,ASRDHTEGNYNEQF
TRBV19,ASSIPDEQF
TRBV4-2,ASSQEGTNSGNTIY
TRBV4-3,ASSPHQGVSTDTQY
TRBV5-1,ASSSPDSTDTQY
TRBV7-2,ASSLGGGVKNIQY
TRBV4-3,ASSLETGVDGYT
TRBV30,ACGTAYGYT
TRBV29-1,SPWTYNEQF
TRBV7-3,ASSSRDSLGSSDTQY
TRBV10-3,AIAYSGENIQY
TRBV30,AWKAGDRNTEAF
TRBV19,ASKAEGGITYNEQF
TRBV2,ASTRAPADTEAF
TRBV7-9,ASSLGLNEQF
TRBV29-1,SVEEQGAGETQY
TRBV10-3,AISSTGGANYGYT
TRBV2,ASNREGGYT
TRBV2,ASRGRSTDTQY
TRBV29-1,SVEGGQNYGYT
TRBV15,ATSRALPRAQH
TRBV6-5,ASSFGAGYT
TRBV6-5,ASSRGPGQGETQY
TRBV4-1,ASSQDPSGGARETQY
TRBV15,ATRGTGNYNEQF
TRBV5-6,ASSLLVSSYNSPLH